This is a list of T cell receptor beta chains from one sample in a study of T cell repertoires in cytomegalovirus infection. MiXCR was run by TCRdb on the reads, yielding one entry per CDR3 protein. The sample lists 340,000 or so distinct CDR3 sequences; roughly 25% were seen once. The antigens for these receptors are not known. The input for sequencing was cultured PBMCs, taken from culture after CMV antigen stimulation. All receptors derive from a human donor in good health (CMV status not recorded). Some clones in this sample may be carry-over from other donors' samples. CDR3s include the opening cysteine and the closing phenylalanine or tryptophan. The D gene is left open where the match is weak. Size is omitted from some rows. Given values are once, few, many or a class for expanded clones.

cdr3_length j_call d_call clone_size v_call cdr3_aa cdr3_nt
14 TRBJ2-2 . few TRBV6-1 CASRPPVDTGELFF TGTGCCAGCAGACCCCCGGTGGACACCGGGGAGCTGTTTTTT
13 TRBJ2-7 . few TRBV6-2/TRBV6-3 CASSYEQGYEQYF TGTGCCAGCAGTTACGAACAGGGCTACGAGCAGTACTTC
13 TRBJ2-5 . . TRBV6-4 CASPSRWGETQYF TGTGCCAGCCCGAGCCGTTGGGGAGAGACCCAGTACTTC
14 TRBJ2-2 . few TRBV7-2 CASSLISGAGELFF TGTGCCAGCAGCTTAATTTCAGGTGCCGGGGAGCTGTTTTTT
13 TRBJ1-1 . once TRBV28 CANRRQGSTEAFF TGTGCCAACCGACGTCAGGGGAGCACTGAAGCTTTCTTT
15 TRBJ2-1 TRBD2 . TRBV7-9 CASSRKREGWDEQFF TGTGCCAGCAGCCGAAAGCGGGAGGGTTGGGATGAGCAGTTCTTC
13 TRBJ2-2 . few TRBV7-3 CASSSRLDGELFF TGTGCCAGCAGCTCAAGACTAGACGGGGAGCTGTTTTTT
16 TRBJ2-1 . . TRBV4-3 CASSQGPGTLGNEQFF TGCGCCAGCAGCCAAGGCCCCGGGACCTTGGGCAATGAGCAGTTCTTC
17 TRBJ1-2 . . TRBV20-1 CSARFYLLRDGSYGYTF TGCAGTGCTAGATTCTATTTGCTCCGGGACGGCAGTTATGGCTACACCTTC
16 TRBJ2-7 . many TRBV7-8 CASSLGVNAGDHEQYF TGTGCCAGCAGCTTAGGCGTCAACGCAGGGGACCACGAGCAGTACTTC
14 TRBJ1-2 TRBD1 few TRBV29-1 CSVEAGQSNYGYTF TGCAGCGTTGAAGCGGGACAGTCTAACTATGGCTACACCTTC
17 TRBJ2-3 . once TRBV6-5 CASGGTGTAERDGTQYF TGTGCCAGCGGTGGTACTGGTACCGCGGAAAGGGATGGGACGCAGTATTTT
15 TRBJ1-5 TRBD1 many TRBV6-1 CASSRDRASNQPQHF TGTGCCAGCAGCAGAGACAGGGCTAGCAATCAGCCCCAGCATTTT
13 TRBJ2-1 . . TRBV19 CASSSVAPNEQFF TGTGCCAGTAGTTCGGTCGCACCCAATGAGCAGTTCTTC
16 TRBJ2-3 . many TRBV5-6 CASSFGTHAGTDTQYF TGTGCCAGCAGCTTCGGGACTCACGCGGGCACAGATACGCAGTATTTT
15 TRBJ2-1 TRBD2 many TRBV7-2 CASSALAGGDNEQFF TGTGCCAGCAGCGCCCTAGCGGGAGGGGACAATGAGCAGTTCTTC
14 TRBJ2-1 TRBD2 few TRBV28 CATHGTSGRNEQFF TGTGCCACCCACGGGACTAGCGGGCGGAATGAGCAGTTCTTC
16 TRBJ2-2 . . TRBV7-2 CASSPRASRNTGELFF TGTGCCAGCAGCCCTAGGGCTAGCAGAAACACCGGGGAGCTGTTTTTT
15 TRBJ2-1 TRBD2 many TRBV9 CASSAGLAPGNEQFF TGTGCCAGCAGCGCGGGACTAGCGCCGGGAAATGAGCAGTTCTTC
14 TRBJ1-1 . few TRBV7-9 CASSAHRVNTEAFF TGTGCCAGCAGCGCACATAGGGTGAACACTGAAGCTTTCTTT
14 TRBJ1-2 . . TRBV4-1 CASSHPQGVGGYTF TGCGCCAGCAGCCATCCCCAGGGAGTGGGTGGCTACACCTTC
13 TRBJ2-1 . many TRBV12-3/TRBV12-4 CASSSTPDLREFF TGTGCCAGCAGTTCGACTCCTGATTTAAGGGAGTTCTTC
15 TRBJ1-5 . few TRBV4-1 CASSHSPGGNQPQHF TGCGCCAGCAGCCATTCCCCAGGGGGCAATCAGCCCCAGCATTTT
17 TRBJ2-2 TRBD2 . TRBV7-2 CASSLWLAGPNTGELFF TGTGCCAGCAGCTTATGGCTAGCGGGGCCTAACACCGGGGAGCTGTTTTTT
17 TRBJ2-5 . many TRBV6-1 CARCSLGAKLRRETQYF TGTGCCAGATGCTCTTTAGGGGCAAAGCTCCGTCGAGAGACCCAGTACTTC
16 TRBJ2-7 TRBD1 . TRBV2 CASSGGLRQGNYEQYF TGTGCCAGCAGTGGGGGGCTTCGACAGGGGAATTACGAGCAGTACTTC
15 TRBJ2-7 . . TRBV27 CASSLKGRVSYEQYF TGTGCCAGCAGTTTAAAGGGCAGAGTCTCCTACGAGCAGTACTTC
14 TRBJ2-5 . many TRBV7-8 CASSSDSGRGTQYF TGTGCCAGCAGCTCTGATAGCGGACGGGGGACCCAGTACTTC
14 TRBJ1-5 . few TRBV7-2 CASSSRFSSQPQHF TGTGCCAGCAGCTCCCGGTTTAGTTCGCAGCCCCAGCATTTT
16 TRBJ2-3 TRBD1 few TRBV27 CASRPTGQGATDTQYF TGTGCCAGCAGACCGACGGGACAGGGGGCTACAGATACGCAGTATTTT
13 TRBJ2-7 . few TRBV27 CASSQRGSYEQYF TGTGCCAGCAGTCAGAGGGGGTCCTACGAGCAGTACTTC
13 TRBJ1-2 TRBD1 few TRBV7-2 CASSLAGGNGYTF TGTGCCAGCAGCTTAGCAGGGGGCAATGGCTACACCTTC
13 TRBJ2-7 . . TRBV7-2 CASSFNGGYEQYF TGTGCCAGCAGCTTCAACGGCGGTTACGAGCAGTACTTC
13 TRBJ1-3 . few TRBV7-6 CASSSTYGNTIYF TGTGCCAGCAGCTCGACCTACGGAAACACCATATATTTT
14 TRBJ1-5 . many TRBV7-2 CASSLGSRNQPQHF TGTGCCAGCAGCTTGGGTAGTAGGAATCAGCCCCAGCATTTT
12 TRBJ2-1 TRBD2 many TRBV7-2 CASSRTLAEQFF TGTGCCAGCAGCCGAACACTAGCGGAGCAGTTCTTC
17 TRBJ2-1 . . TRBV27 CASSSPLRQGYHNEQFF TGTGCCAGCAGTTCCCCCCTTAGGCAGGGCTATCACAATGAGCAGTTCTTC
13 TRBJ1-1 . . TRBV7-2 CASSLVRVTEAFF TGTGCCAGCAGCTTAGTTAGGGTAACTGAAGCTTTCTTT
17 TRBJ1-1 TRBD1 many TRBV7-9 CASSLSGTGVPNTEAFF TGTGCCAGCAGTTTATCCGGGACAGGGGTCCCAAACACTGAAGCTTTCTTT
18 TRBJ2-7 . . TRBV28 CASSFSLLDRIFSYEQYF TGTGCCAGCAGTTTTTCTTTGCTGGACCGGATTTTCTCCTACGAGCAGTACTTC
12 TRBJ1-1 . few TRBV20-1 CSAMRQPTEAFF TGCAGTGCCATGCGCCAACCCACTGAAGCTTTCTTT
14 TRBJ1-1 . . TRBV7-9 CASSLAGGGAEAFF TGTGCCAGCAGCTTAGCAGGTGGCGGCGCTGAAGCTTTCTTT
16 TRBJ2-1 TRBD2 . TRBV15 CATSASPGTRGNEQFF TGTGCCACCAGCGCGAGCCCCGGGACTAGAGGCAATGAGCAGTTCTTC
14 TRBJ2-3 . . TRBV7-9 CASSLGSSLDTQYF TGTGCCAGCAGCTTAGGAAGTAGCTTAGATACGCAGTATTTT
17 TRBJ2-1 . . TRBV9 CASSPLLATSSYNEQFF TGTGCCAGCAGCCCTCTATTAGCGACCAGCTCCTACAATGAGCAGTTCTTC
14 TRBJ2-3 TRBD2 once TRBV6-1 CASSEVAGVDTQYF TGTGCCAGCAGTGAAGTGGCGGGAGTTGATACGCAGTATTTT